This T cell receptor (beta chain) was recorded in a study of long-term antiretroviral therapy in people with HIV (dated 2022 in TCRdb). Study-level background: The earliest samples were collected roughly a decade before the 2015 WHO recommendation for immediate ART, at a time when ART was usually postponed until CD4 counts fell. Whether ART initiation and durable HIV suppression were associated with changes in peripheral blood TRB repertoire composition and diversity was tested in a retrospective serial study. The cohort contributed about 200 cryopreserved PBMC samples from around 33 adults with confirmed HIV infection, collected serially over a mean of approximately six years (range 1-12). Among the 30 to 35 participants with HIV, over nine were female. Test extractions of a monoclonal T-cell line alongside some 36 polyclonal samples showed no cross-contamination during QIAcube processing. What the research found in general, with its limitations: ART initiation was associated with a significant increase in TRB diversity, but diversity stayed significantly below transplant donor controls even after long-term ART. Narrower CDR3 length ranges were observed in HIV repertoires than in controls, and an antigen-experienced repertoire with only a slight naive shift after ART was suggested by the network structure. The repertoire was dominated across all time points by expanded TRB clones identified before ART initiation, although this dominance was seen to fluctuate and to decrease in many PLHIV after ART. Because pre-ART samples had limited cell numbers, profiling was done on unsorted PBMC rather than on sorted CD4+ and CD8+ T cells. Inferences about post-ART repertoire changes were limited because no data were available on ART adherence, viral resistance or therapy changes. Owing to limited PBMC availability, only the TCR beta chain was sequenced, without alpha chain pairing. The samples were dated from 2004 to 2017, and the ART regimens that were used may be less effective than current ART regimens.

With regard to this clone: Its antigen remains undetermined. Base-call qualities are not available, and no considerably larger clone is one nucleotide away.

Sequencing of the TRB variable region was done with the immunoSEQ hsTCRB v3.0 assay at survey level resolution. TRB sequencing targeted a depth of roughly 35,000-55,000 T-cell genomes per sample. TRB libraries were pooled and sequenced on an Illumina MiSeq using a v3 150-cycle kit. The published analysis was carried out like this. Analysis of repertoires was carried out in R inside a reproducible Nextflow workflow spanning QC, data transformation and analysis. Custom analyses were implemented in LymphoSeq2, an R package for AIRR-Seq data exploration. A few samples that yielded fewer than 5000 total TRB sequences were excluded, so that under 200 HIV repertoires were analyzed. Among the approximately 190 retained HIV repertoires, under 65 were collected before ART initiation and approximately 130 after ART initiation. Each repertoire was downsampled to 5000 TRB nucleotide sequences, and summary statistics were averaged across 100 downsampling iterations. The analysis kept only TRB sequences whose CDR3 regions were at least seven amino acids long. A Shannon entropy-derived clonality score and the Gini coefficient were used to measure diversity. In the repertoire networks, any two of the top 5000 CDR3 amino acid sequences were linked whenever the two sequences differed by an edit distance of one. For TRB CDR3 amino acid sequences, antigen specificity groups and MHC restriction were predicted with GLIPH2. To flag known associations with CMV, EBV, HIV or tissue antigens, CDR3 amino acid sequences were compared against VDJdb and McPAS-TCR. Pre-ART, post-ART and control groups were compared with Wilcoxon signed-rank tests and Holm-Bonferroni correction. TCRdb took over this immuneACCESS table, retaining in-frame rearrangements with V and J assigned. Such tables are incomplete; in checked studies, under half of the missing clones stem from an unresolved V gene, and the remainder is unexplained. The V and J calls and clone size are taken from that table; D and trimming were inferred from the DNA. Within this sample are 25,000 to 30,000 clones, with around 90% of them counted one time only. The ten biggest clones cover around 4.5% of the sample.

To be included, a participant needed at least one PBMC sample from before ART initiation plus at least two post-ART samples. Every participant with HIV received treatment in the United States of America. Before DNA extraction, cryopreserved samples of roughly 0.95-10 million PBMC were thawed and washed. At the time of the earliest PBMC sample, participants with HIV were aged between about 20 and 60 years. PBMC samples were contributed by each participant from 1-4 timepoints before ART initiation and 2-8 timepoints after ART initiation, with a median of 7 samples. For every participant, serial HIV viral load, CD4+ T-cell count, ART history and demographic data were obtained. Using a Qiagen kit on a QIAcube, genomic DNA was extracted from unsorted PBMC, with samples processed in batches of 12. Trimming costs V 1 base and J 2 bases, and their ends lie 11 bases apart. The germline V gene supplies CDR1 MGHDK and CDR2 SYGVNS. The CDR3 contains 16 residues, cysteine and phenylalanine counted. The only DNA kept is the CDR3, 48 bases in frame from the first base.

This clonotype originated in a woman aged 40 to 55 with HIV. The rearranged segments are TRBV25-1 and TRBJ1-4; too little of a D gene remains to name it. Sequences were derived from unsorted PBMCs, sampled 5.2 years after starting antiretroviral therapy. The CDR3 has the sequence CASSESVGVTNEKLFF. Here is the DNA: TGTGCCAGCAGTGAATCAGTCGGAGTGACTAATGAAAAACTGTTTTTT.